The clone carrying this T cell receptor beta chain was picked up a small number of times. The antigen remains unidentified. PCR employed 60 Vbeta and 13 Jbeta primers. Profiling relied on immunoSEQ multiplex PCR, and the TCRdb table lists in-frame clones only, not all of them. The sample has approximately 250,000 clones, 80% to 90% seen once. The data originate from a study of cytomegalovirus exposure and HLA in healthy donors. Findings and caveats of the study: High specificity and sensitivity for cytomegalovirus status were reported for the classifier.

Donors had nominal health at sampling but likely had unrecorded immune exposures. The CDR3 loop spans 15 amino acids. Germline CDR1 MNHNS, CDR2 SASEGT. The germline V and J ends were trimmed by 0 bases and 5 bases, with 14 bases remaining between them. The clonotype originates from a girl aged 2-15 years in good health and CMV-seronegative. Source material: PBMCs. The gene calls are TRBV6-1 and TRBJ2-7, with a possible D match to TRBD1 (6 bases). In DNA form, the CDR3 reads TGTGCCAGCAGTGAAGCGCTATATAGGGGGAACGAGCAGTACTTC. Translating gives CASSEALYRGNEQYF.